This TCR beta chain was documented in a study of graft-versus-host responses after intestinal transplantation. Overall study context: Those transplanted obtained multivisceral, liver-intestinal, or isolated intestinal grafts. Findings and limits, study-wide: Recipient bone marrow held GvH clones, some seen earlier in ileum or blood.

The CDR3 extends over 14 amino acids. Germline CDR1 and CDR2: LNHDA and SQIVND (reference sequence). Notes on this clone: What it binds is not known.

TCRdb keeps only in-frame clones here, not all; method: immunoSEQ multiplex PCR. The sample yields some 43,000 clones, about 95% seen once. Here the sequenced sample was PBMCs, taken around 350 days after intestinal transplant. This chain connects TRBV19 to TRBJ2-5; D call uncertain. The assigned J gene may be wrong: the sequence end matches TRBJ2-7 better. This clonotype originated in a human patient who received an intestinal transplant, so some T cells may come from the graft donor. The CDR3 is CASSIEMDAYEQYF. The CDR3 region has the DNA TGTGCCAGTAGTATAGAAATGGACGCCTACGAGCAGTACTTC.